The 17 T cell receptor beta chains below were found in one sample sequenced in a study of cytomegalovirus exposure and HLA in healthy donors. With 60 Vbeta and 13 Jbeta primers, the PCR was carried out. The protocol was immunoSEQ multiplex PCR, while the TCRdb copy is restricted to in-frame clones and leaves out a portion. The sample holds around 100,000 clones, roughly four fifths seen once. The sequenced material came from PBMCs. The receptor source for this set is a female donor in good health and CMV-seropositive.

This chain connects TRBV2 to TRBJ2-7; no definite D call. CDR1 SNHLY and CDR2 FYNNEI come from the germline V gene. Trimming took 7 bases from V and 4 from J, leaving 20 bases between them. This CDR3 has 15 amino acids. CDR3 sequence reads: CASIAVLVQPYEQYF. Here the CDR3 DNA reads TGTGCCAGCATCGCCGTTCTAGTCCAACCTTACGAGCAGTACTTC. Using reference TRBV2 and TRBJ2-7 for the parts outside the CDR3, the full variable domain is EPEVTQTPSHQVTQMGQEVILRCVPISNHLYFYWYRQILGQKVEFLVSFYNNEISEKSEIFDDQFSVERPDGSNFTLKIRSTKLEDSAMYFCASIAVLVQPYEQYFGPGTRLTVT.

CDR3 nucleotide sequence: TGTGCCAGCAGCTTAGGACCGACTAGCGGGCCCAACAATGAGCAGTTCTTC. Its translation: CASSLGPTSGPNNEQFF. V and J are TRBV7-6 and TRBJ2-1, with 10 bases aligning to TRBD2. The CDR3 is 17 residues long. In germline, CDR1 is SGHVS, CDR2 FNYEAQ. Trimming cost V 1 base and J 5 bases; bases outside gene matches: 8.

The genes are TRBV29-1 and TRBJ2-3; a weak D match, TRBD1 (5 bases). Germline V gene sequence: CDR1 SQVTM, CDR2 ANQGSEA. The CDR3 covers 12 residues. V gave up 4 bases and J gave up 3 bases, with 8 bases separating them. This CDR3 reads CSVVGQTDTQYF. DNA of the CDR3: TGCAGCGTTGTGGGGCAGACAGATACGCAGTATTTT.

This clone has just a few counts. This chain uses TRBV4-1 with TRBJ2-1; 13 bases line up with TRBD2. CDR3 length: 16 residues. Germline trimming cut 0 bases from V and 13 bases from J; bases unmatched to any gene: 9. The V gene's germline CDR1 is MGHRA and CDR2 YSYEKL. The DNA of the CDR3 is TGCGCCAGCAGCCAAGATCGGACTAGCGGGGGTGGGAGACAGTTCTTC. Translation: CASSQDRTSGGGRQFF.

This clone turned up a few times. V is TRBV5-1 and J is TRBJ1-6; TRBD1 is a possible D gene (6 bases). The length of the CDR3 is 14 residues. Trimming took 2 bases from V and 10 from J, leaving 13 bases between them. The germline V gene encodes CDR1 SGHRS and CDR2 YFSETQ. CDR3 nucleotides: TGCGCCAGCAGCTTATACAGGGATGAATCACCCCTCCACTTT. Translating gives CASSLYRDESPLHF.

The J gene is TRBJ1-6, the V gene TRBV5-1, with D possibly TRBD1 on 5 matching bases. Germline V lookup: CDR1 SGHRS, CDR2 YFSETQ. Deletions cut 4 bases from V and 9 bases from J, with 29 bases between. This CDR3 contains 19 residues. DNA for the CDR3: TGCGCCAGCAGCCAAACCCCAGGGACTAACTGGTTAAATACTTCACCCCTCCACTTT. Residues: CASSQTPGTNWLNTSPLHF.

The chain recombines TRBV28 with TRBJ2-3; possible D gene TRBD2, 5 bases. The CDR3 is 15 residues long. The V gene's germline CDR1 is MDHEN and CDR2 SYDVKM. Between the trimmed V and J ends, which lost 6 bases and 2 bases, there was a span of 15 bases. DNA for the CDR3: TGTGCCAGCAGCCTAACCGGACTGTACACAGATACGCAGTATTTT. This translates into CASSLTGLYTDTQYF.

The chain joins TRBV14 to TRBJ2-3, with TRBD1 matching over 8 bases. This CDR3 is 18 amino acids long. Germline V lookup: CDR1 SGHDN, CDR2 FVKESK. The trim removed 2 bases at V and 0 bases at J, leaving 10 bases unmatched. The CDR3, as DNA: TGTGCCAGCAGCCAAAGGAGCACGACAGGGGCTAGCACAGATACGCAGTATTTT. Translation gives CASSQRSTTGASTDTQYF.

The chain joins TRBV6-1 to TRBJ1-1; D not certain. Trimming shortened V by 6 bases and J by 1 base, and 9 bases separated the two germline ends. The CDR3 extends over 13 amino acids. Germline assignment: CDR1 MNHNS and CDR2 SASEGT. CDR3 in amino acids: CASRVDPNTEAFF. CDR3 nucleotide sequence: TGTGCCAGCAGGGTAGATCCGAACACTGAAGCTTTCTTT.

Here the CDR3 reads CASSWTGGSNQPQHF. CDR3 DNA sequence: TGTGCCAGCAGTTGGACAGGGGGTAGCAATCAGCCCCAGCATTTT. The V call is TRBV27, the J call TRBJ1-5; 10 bases are a match to TRBD1. Germline V gives CDR1 MNHEY, CDR2 SMNVEV (reference sequence). CDR3 length equals 15 residues. V trimming: 4 bases; J trimming: 0 bases; junction bases outside the gene matches: 0.

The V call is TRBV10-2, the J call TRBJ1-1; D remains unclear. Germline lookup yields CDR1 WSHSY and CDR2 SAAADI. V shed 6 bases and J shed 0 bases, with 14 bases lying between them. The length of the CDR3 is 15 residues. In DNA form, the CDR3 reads TGCGCCAGCAGAGAGCGAGGCCGGGTGAACACTGAAGCTTTCTTT. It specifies CASRERGRVNTEAFF.

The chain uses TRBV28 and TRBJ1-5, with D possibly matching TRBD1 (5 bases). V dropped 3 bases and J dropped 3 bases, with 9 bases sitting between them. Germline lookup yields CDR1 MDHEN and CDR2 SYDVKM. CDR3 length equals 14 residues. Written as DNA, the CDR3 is TGTGCCAGCAGTTTTTCAGGGAACAATCAGCCCCAGCATTTT. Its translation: CASSFSGNNQPQHF.

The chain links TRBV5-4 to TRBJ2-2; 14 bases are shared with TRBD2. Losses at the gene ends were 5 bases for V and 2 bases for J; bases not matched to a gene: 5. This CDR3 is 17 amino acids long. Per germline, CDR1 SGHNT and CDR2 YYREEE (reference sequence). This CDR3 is CASRSGLAGANTGELFF. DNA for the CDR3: TGTGCCAGCAGATCGGGACTAGCGGGGGCTAACACCGGGGAGCTGTTTTTT.

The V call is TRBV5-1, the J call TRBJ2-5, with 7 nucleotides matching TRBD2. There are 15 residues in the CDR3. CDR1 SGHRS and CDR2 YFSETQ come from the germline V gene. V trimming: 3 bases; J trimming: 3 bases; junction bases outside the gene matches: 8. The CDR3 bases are TGCGCCAGCAGCTGGGCTTCTAGCGGAAAAGAGACCCAGTACTTC. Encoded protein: CASSWASSGKETQYF.

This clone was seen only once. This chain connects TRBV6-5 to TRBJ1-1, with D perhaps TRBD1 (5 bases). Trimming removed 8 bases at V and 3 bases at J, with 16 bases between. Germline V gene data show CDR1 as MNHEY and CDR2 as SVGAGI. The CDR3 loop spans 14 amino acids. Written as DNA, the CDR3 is TGTGCCAGCCTGGAACGGGGGTCGTACACTGAAGCTTTCTTT. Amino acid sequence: CASLERGSYTEAFF.

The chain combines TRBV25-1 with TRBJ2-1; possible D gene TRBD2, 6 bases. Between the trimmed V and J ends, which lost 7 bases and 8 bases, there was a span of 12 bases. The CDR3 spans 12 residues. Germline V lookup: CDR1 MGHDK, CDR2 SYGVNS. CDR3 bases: TGTGCCAGCACCGGGACTGCGGATGAGCAGTTCTTC. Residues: CASTGTADEQFF.

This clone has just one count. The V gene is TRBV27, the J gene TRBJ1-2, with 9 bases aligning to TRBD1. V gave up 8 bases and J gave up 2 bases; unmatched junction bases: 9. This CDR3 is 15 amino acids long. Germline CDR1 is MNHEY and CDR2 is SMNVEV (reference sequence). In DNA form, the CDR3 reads TGTGCCAGCCGGACAGGGGTTTCGGGAAACTATGGCTACACCTTC. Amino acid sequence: CASRTGVSGNYGYTF.